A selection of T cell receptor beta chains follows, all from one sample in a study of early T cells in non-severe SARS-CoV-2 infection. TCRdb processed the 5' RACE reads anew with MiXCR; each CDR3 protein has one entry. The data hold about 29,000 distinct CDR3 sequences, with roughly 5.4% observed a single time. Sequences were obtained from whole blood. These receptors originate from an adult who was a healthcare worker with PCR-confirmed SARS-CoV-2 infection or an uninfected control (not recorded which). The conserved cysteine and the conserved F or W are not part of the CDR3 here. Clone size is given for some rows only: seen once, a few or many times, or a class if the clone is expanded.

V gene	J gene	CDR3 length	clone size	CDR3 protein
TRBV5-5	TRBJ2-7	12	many	ASSFGGGVYEQY
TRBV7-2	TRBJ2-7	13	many	TSSLAASLVYEQY
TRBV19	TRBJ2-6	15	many	ASNQAIRTSGANVLT
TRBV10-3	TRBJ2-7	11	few	AIRTSGNNEQY
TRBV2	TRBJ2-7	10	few	ASSENGYEQY
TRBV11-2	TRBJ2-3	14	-	ASSLFPGRTSDTQY
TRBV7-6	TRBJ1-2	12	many	ASSLGDRGPEYT
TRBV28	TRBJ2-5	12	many	ASSPGSPGETQY
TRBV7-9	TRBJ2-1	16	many	ASSLAPPAGGPYNEQF
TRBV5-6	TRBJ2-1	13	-	ASSSLTGVRELEF
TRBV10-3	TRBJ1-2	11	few	AISEWQRERYT
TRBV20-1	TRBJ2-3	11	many	SARLADTDTQY
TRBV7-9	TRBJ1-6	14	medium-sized	ASSPQGQATDSPLH
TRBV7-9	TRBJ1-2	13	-	ASSYGQGLRDGYT
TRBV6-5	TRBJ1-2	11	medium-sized	ASSRTLNYGYT
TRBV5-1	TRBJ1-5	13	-	ASRRTGSSNQPQH
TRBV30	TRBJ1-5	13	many	AWSSLDRENQPQH
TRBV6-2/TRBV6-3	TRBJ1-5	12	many	ASIDGGLDQPQH
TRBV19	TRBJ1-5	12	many	ASRFGYSNQPQH
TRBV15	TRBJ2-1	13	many	ATSRGAGGPSEQF
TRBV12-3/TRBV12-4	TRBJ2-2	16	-	ATPLGTAFTKNTGELF
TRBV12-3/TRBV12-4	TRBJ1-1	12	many	ASRQGQTNTEAF
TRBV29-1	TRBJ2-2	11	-	SARQGITGELF
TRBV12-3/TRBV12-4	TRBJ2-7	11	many	ASSFGRHYEQY
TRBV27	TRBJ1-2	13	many	ASSSGYLPMVGYT
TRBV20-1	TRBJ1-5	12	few	SAPVGQGNQPQH
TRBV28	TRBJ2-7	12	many	ASSSGRGTYEQY
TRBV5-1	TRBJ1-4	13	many	ASSYGTKLNEKLF
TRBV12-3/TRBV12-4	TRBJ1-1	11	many	ASSLHRGTEAF
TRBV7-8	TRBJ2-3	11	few	ASSLGLADTQY
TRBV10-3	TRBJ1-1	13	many	AISEGVIGNTEAF
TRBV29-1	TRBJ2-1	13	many	SVGDLRGSYNEQF
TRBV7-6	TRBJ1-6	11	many	ASSLRNESPLH
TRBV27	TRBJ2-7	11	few	ASSSSTGIGQY
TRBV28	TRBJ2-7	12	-	ATRSGVSSYEQY
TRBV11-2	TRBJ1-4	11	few	ASSFPENEKLF
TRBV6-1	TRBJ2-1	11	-	ASSSVRGNEQF
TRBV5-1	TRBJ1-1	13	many	ASSLLGQGNTEAF
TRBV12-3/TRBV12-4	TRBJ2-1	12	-	ATRPGQGWDEQF
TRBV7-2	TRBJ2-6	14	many	ASSLGRTSGANVLT
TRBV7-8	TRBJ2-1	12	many	AGAAGVFNDEQF
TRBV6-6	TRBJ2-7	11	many	ASSWRDASEQY
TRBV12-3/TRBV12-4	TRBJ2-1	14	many	ASSLARRVSVNEQF
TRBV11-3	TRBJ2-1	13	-	ASSPGPTPGDEQF